These T cell receptor beta chains were read from a single sample in a study of identical twins. TCRdb reprocessed the 5' RACE reads via MiXCR and lists one record per CDR3 protein. Of about 920,000 distinct CDR3 sequences listed, 9% to 15% are singletons. These data were also reused for a study on yellow fever vaccine responses in identical twins.

The sequenced sample consisted of PBMCs. The receptor set was obtained from a woman aged 18-35 years in good health. Both conserved end residues are part of each CDR3. The order of the fields is J gene, D gene, clone size, V gene, CDR3 protein, CDR3 DNA. The D gene is left open where the match is weak. Clone size appears in some rows only: once, few, many, or a class for an expanded clone.

>TRBJ2-7|TRBD2|.|TRBV2
CASSESGTYEQYF
TGTGCCAGCAGTGAAAGCGGGACCTACGAGCAGTACTTC
>TRBJ2-3|TRBD2|few|TRBV28
CASSSLGRGLAGSDTQYF
TGTGCCAGCAGCTCTCTGGGGAGAGGACTAGCGGGGTCAGATACGCAGTATTTT
>TRBJ1-2|TRBD1|many|TRBV5-1
CASSLGQGINYGYTF
TGCGCCAGCAGCTTGGGACAGGGGATAAACTATGGCTACACCTTC
>TRBJ1-3|.|many|TRBV10-3
CAISDIEKSGNTIYF
TGTGCCATCAGTGATATAGAGAAATCTGGAAACACCATATATTTT
>TRBJ2-6|.|.|TRBV20-1
CSARDPGPTGGGANVLTF
TGCAGTGCTAGAGATCCAGGGCCGACAGGTGGTGGGGCCAACGTCCTGACTTTC
>TRBJ2-1|.|.|TRBV11-2
CASSEGGSGRSSYNEQFF
TGTGCCAGCAGCGAAGGGGGTAGCGGGCGGAGCTCCTACAATGAGCAGTTCTTC
>TRBJ2-4|.|.|TRBV6-5
CASSYLAGAAKNIQYF
TGTGCCAGCAGTTACCTGGCAGGGGCGGCCAAAAACATTCAGTACTTC
>TRBJ1-1|.|.|TRBV21-1
CASSKGSRKFEAFF
TGTGCCAGCAGCAAAGGGAGCAGAAAGTTTGAAGCTTTCTTT
>TRBJ2-2|.|.|TRBV6-1
CASSGQLQNTGELFF
TGTGCCAGCAGTGGTCAACTCCAGAACACCGGGGAGCTGTTTTTT
>TRBJ2-3|.|.|TRBV3-1
CASSRQSTRGDTQYF
TGTGCCAGCAGCCGACAATCTACTAGGGGAGATACGCAGTATTTT
>TRBJ2-3|TRBD2|.|TRBV20-1
CSATTTSGRPTDTQYF
TGCAGTGCTACTACGACTAGCGGGAGGCCCACAGATACGCAGTATTTT
>TRBJ2-6|.|once|TRBV4-1
CASSQVELEGVVTGANVLTF
TGCGCCAGCAGCCAAGTAGAGCTTGAGGGGGTTGTCACTGGGGCCAACGTCCTGACTTTC
>TRBJ2-2|TRBD2|many|TRBV29-1
CSVSIEVAGSSELFF
TGCAGCGTTAGTATTGAGGTAGCGGGGAGTTCGGAGCTGTTTTTT
>TRBJ1-3|TRBD1|many|TRBV5-1
CASSLGQKGNTIYF
TGCGCCAGCAGCCTGGGACAGAAAGGAAACACCATATATTTT
>TRBJ2-3|.|few|TRBV20-1
CSANGRTDTQYF
TGCAGTGCTAATGGGCGCACAGATACGCAGTATTTT
>TRBJ1-1|TRBD1|few|TRBV5-5
CASSPGQGSVTEAFF
TGTGCCAGCAGCCCCGGACAGGGTTCAGTCACTGAAGCTTTCTTT
>TRBJ1-4|.|few|TRBV7-9
CASSLRGRIDEKLFF
TGTGCCAGCAGCTTACGCGGACGGATAGATGAAAAACTGTTTTTT
>TRBJ2-7|.|few|TRBV13
CASSMADSPLLGQYF
TGTGCCAGCAGTATGGCGGACAGCCCCCTTCTCGGGCAGTACTTC
>TRBJ1-2|TRBD1|few|TRBV12-3/TRBV12-4
CASSLGTGVHGYTF
TGTGCCAGCAGTTTGGGGACAGGGGTTCATGGCTACACCTTC
>TRBJ2-1|TRBD2|many|TRBV24-1
CATSAKTSGRARFNEQFF
TGTGCCACCAGTGCCAAGACTAGCGGGAGGGCCCGGTTCAATGAGCAGTTCTTC
>TRBJ1-5|.|few|TRBV6-1
CASRKQGGTNQPQHF
TGTGCCAGCAGGAAACAGGGAGGTACCAATCAGCCCCAGCATTTT
>TRBJ2-3|.|.|TRBV5-1
CASSLVPVDTQYF
TGCGCCAGCAGCTTGGTGCCAGTTGATACGCAGTATTTT
>TRBJ2-3|TRBD2|.|TRBV9
CASSPRLAGGPLGQYF
TGTGCCAGCAGCCCCAGACTAGCGGGGGGTCCCCTAGGGCAGTATTTT
>TRBJ2-7|TRBD2|.|TRBV3-1
CASSQEGRDRRGGEQYF
TGTGCCAGCAGCCAAGAGGGACGGGACCGTCGGGGGGGCGAGCAGTACTTC
>TRBJ2-1|TRBD2|.|TRBV7-6
CASSRGRTSNNEQFF
TGTGCCAGCAGCCGGGGTAGGACTAGCAACAATGAGCAGTTCTTC
>TRBJ2-2|TRBD1|.|TRBV7-9
CASRRDSGGRTGELFF
TGTGCCAGCAGACGAGACTCAGGGGGCAGGACCGGGGAGCTGTTTTTT
>TRBJ1-1|TRBD1|few|TRBV20-1
CSASRPQGGTEAFF
TGCAGTGCTAGCAGACCCCAGGGGGGTACTGAAGCTTTCTTT
>TRBJ2-7|.|.|TRBV18
CASSPDFRDEQYF
TGTGCCAGCTCACCCGACTTTCGGGACGAGCAGTACTTC
>TRBJ2-2|.|few|TRBV20-1
CSASGVEGNHNTGELFF
TGCAGTGCTAGTGGGGTGGAAGGGAACCATAACACCGGGGAGCTGTTTTTT
>TRBJ2-3|.|few|TRBV11-1
CASSFHFRPGADTQYF
TGTGCCAGCAGCTTCCATTTTCGCCCTGGAGCCGATACGCAGTATTTT
>TRBJ2-2|TRBD1|.|TRBV7-8
CASRKKPGQGIIGELFF
TGTGCCAGCAGGAAGAAACCGGGACAGGGTATTATCGGGGAGCTGTTTTTT
>TRBJ2-1|TRBD2|few|TRBV20-1
CSARDWRTSGRSDGEQFF
TGCAGTGCTAGAGATTGGAGGACTAGCGGGAGGAGTGATGGTGAGCAGTTCTTC
>TRBJ2-6|.|few|TRBV2
CASSEGSSGANVLTF
TGTGCCAGCAGTGAGGGGAGCTCTGGGGCCAACGTCCTGACTTTC
>TRBJ2-7|TRBD1|many|TRBV2
CASSDLDRVPYEQYF
TGTGCCAGCAGTGATCTGGACAGGGTCCCCTACGAGCAGTACTTC
>TRBJ1-2|.|many|TRBV27
CASSPEGNYGYTF
TGTGCCAGCAGTCCTGAGGGCAACTATGGCTACACCTTC
>TRBJ1-6|.|few|TRBV12-3/TRBV12-4
CASSLYRSPLHF
TGTGCCAGCAGTTTATACAGATCACCCCTCCACTTT
>TRBJ2-1|TRBD2|.|TRBV19
CASSIRGAGGRYYNEQFF
TGTGCCAGTAGTATAAGAGGAGCGGGAGGGCGCTACTACAATGAGCAGTTCTTC
>TRBJ1-6|TRBD1|few|TRBV7-6
CASSLARGASPLHF
TGTGCCAGCAGCTTAGCCAGGGGGGCTTCACCCCTCCACTTT
>TRBJ2-1|TRBD1|.|TRBV7-9
CASSSGPTGSPHNEQFF
TGTGCCAGCAGCTCAGGTCCGACAGGGTCTCCGCACAATGAGCAGTTCTTC
>TRBJ2-2|TRBD2|.|TRBV12-3/TRBV12-4
CASTSRGLAGANTGGLFF
TGTGCCAGCACAAGCAGGGGACTAGCGGGAGCCAACACCGGGGGGCTGTTTTTT
>TRBJ2-5|TRBD1|few|TRBV20-1
CSARDWAGGETQYF
TGCAGTGCTAGAGATTGGGCAGGGGGCGAGACCCAGTACTTC
>TRBJ2-5|.|many|TRBV11-2
CASSLWDQETQYF
TGTGCCAGCAGCTTATGGGACCAAGAGACCCAGTACTTC
>TRBJ2-1|TRBD1|many|TRBV7-2
CASSSIRGQGHNEQFF
TGTGCCAGCAGCAGTATACGGGGACAGGGCCACAATGAGCAGTTCTTC
>TRBJ2-1|.|few|TRBV20-1
CSAREGEKWSSYNEQFF
TGCAGTGCTAGAGAGGGCGAGAAGTGGAGCTCCTACAATGAGCAGTTCTTC
>TRBJ1-6|TRBD1|.|TRBV20-1
CSARVQGESPLHF
TGCAGTGCTAGGGTACAGGGGGAGTCACCCCTCCACTTT
>TRBJ1-2|TRBD1|.|TRBV10-3
CAISSPGTGFGYTF
TGTGCCATCAGTTCCCCCGGGACAGGATTCGGCTACACCTTC
>TRBJ1-1|.|.|TRBV12-3/TRBV12-4
CASSFYRYTEAFF
TGTGCCAGCAGTTTTTACAGGTACACTGAAGCTTTCTTT
>TRBJ2-3|TRBD1|.|TRBV11-2
CASTEDRGTDTQYF
TGTGCCAGCACCGAGGACAGGGGCACAGATACGCAGTATTTT
>TRBJ2-1|.|many|TRBV12-3/TRBV12-4
CASAYRDSLNEQFF
TGTGCCAGCGCGTACCGGGACTCACTCAATGAGCAGTTCTTC
>TRBJ2-2|TRBD1|.|TRBV7-8
CASSWAPQGTGELFF
TGTGCCAGCAGCTGGGCCCCACAGGGGACCGGGGAGCTGTTTTTT